This is a list of T cell receptor beta chains from one sample in a study of cytomegalovirus exposure and HLA in healthy donors. Sequenced by immunoSEQ multiplex PCR; TCRdb stores in-frame clones only, minus some. The sample contains 140,000 to 150,000 clones, 85% to 95% of which appear only once. Sequencing was carried out using PBMCs. The receptors were gathered from a man between 18 and 29 years old in good health and CMV-seropositive. Each CDR3 is given with its conserved first and last residue. A D gene is named only where the DNA matches it firmly. Only part of the rows carry a size: once, few, many, or a class if the clone is expanded.

V,D,J,size,CDR3,DNA
TRBV27,-,TRBJ1-5,-,CASSLYREQPQHF,TGTGCCAGCAGTTTATATAGGGAGCAGCCCCAGCATTTT
TRBV4-1,TRBD1,TRBJ1-4,-,CASSPTGGEEKLFF,TGCGCCAGCAGCCCCACAGGGGGCGAGGAAAAACTGTTTTTT
TRBV6-5,TRBD1,TRBJ1-4,-,CASSYTGQAMFF,TGTGCCAGCAGTTACACCGGACAGGCCATGTTTTTT
TRBV5-1,TRBD2,TRBJ2-7,-,CASSSGLAGGDEQYF,TGCGCCAGCAGCTCCGGACTAGCGGGAGGTGACGAGCAGTACTTC
TRBV2,TRBD2,TRBJ2-5,-,CASSDGREETQYF,TGTGCCAGCAGTGACGGGCGGGAGGAGACCCAGTACTTC
TRBV19,TRBD1,TRBJ2-2,once,CASSDRGSNTGELFF,TGTGCCAGTAGTGACAGGGGGTCGAACACCGGGGAGCTGTTTTTT
TRBV5-1,TRBD2,TRBJ2-3,-,CASSLGGSEDTQYF,TGCGCCAGCAGCTTGGGCGGGAGCGAGGATACGCAGTATTTT
TRBV5-1,-,TRBJ1-1,-,CASSLGTLDSRMAFF,TGCGCCAGCAGCTTGGGGACTTTGGACAGCCGGATGGCTTTCTTT
TRBV19,TRBD1,TRBJ1-2,-,CASWTGIGYTF,TGTGCCAGCTGGACAGGAATTGGCTACACCTTC
TRBV6-1,-,TRBJ1-2,-,CASSAEGVGGYTF,TGTGCCAGCAGTGCGGAGGGAGTAGGTGGCTACACCTTC
TRBV30,-,TRBJ2-2,-,CAWRHSPNTGELFF,TGTGCCTGGAGGCACAGCCCAAACACCGGGGAGCTGTTTTTT
TRBV9,-,TRBJ2-7,-,CASSRGQGNYEQYF,TGTGCCAGCAGCAGAGGCCAGGGTAACTACGAGCAGTACTTC
TRBV21-1,-,TRBJ2-2,-,CASLGTGLAITGELFF,TGTGCCAGCTTAGGAACGGGACTAGCTATCACCGGGGAGCTGTTTTTT
TRBV7-9,TRBD2,TRBJ2-7,few,CASRWGGDTYEQYF,TGTGCCAGCAGATGGGGAGGGGATACCTACGAGCAGTACTTC
TRBV28,-,TRBJ1-5,-,CASAPSGTYSLGPQHF,TGTGCCAGCGCTCCATCCGGGACATATTCTCTAGGTCCCCAGCATTTT
TRBV7-6,-,TRBJ2-5,-,CASSLEVYGRGRETQYF,TGTGCCAGCAGCTTAGAAGTCTACGGGAGAGGCAGGGAGACCCAGTACTTC
TRBV18,TRBD2,TRBJ2-1,-,CASSLAGGSYNEQFF,TGTGCCAGCTCGCTAGCGGGAGGGAGCTACAATGAGCAGTTCTTC
TRBV19,-,TRBJ2-2,-,CASRVGRVTGELFF,TGTGCCAGTAGAGTAGGTCGGGTCACCGGGGAGCTGTTTTTT
TRBV4-2,TRBD2,TRBJ2-1,-,CASSPLTSGRGNEQFF,TGTGCCAGCAGCCCTCTAACTAGCGGGAGGGGGAATGAGCAGTTCTTC
TRBV28,TRBD1,TRBJ1-2,-,CASSFPHRQGTYGYTF,TGTGCCAGCAGTTTTCCCCATCGACAGGGGACCTATGGCTACACCTTC
TRBV10-3,-,TRBJ1-1,-,CAILARRDTEAFF,TGTGCCATTCTGGCACGGAGGGACACTGAAGCTTTCTTT
TRBV5-4,-,TRBJ1-2,-,CASSLVGANGYTF,TGTGCCAGCAGCTTGGTGGGGGCCAATGGCTACACCTTC
TRBV6-1,-,TRBJ1-6,-,CASIDPYNSPLHF,TGTGCCAGCATAGATCCTTATAATTCACCCCTCCACTTT
TRBV6-1,-,TRBJ1-2,-,CASSDPWRVPSIANYGYTF,TGTGCCAGCAGTGACCCATGGAGGGTTCCATCTATAGCTAACTATGGCTACACCTTC
TRBV19,-,TRBJ1-5,-,CASSTGGQPQHF,TGTGCCAGTAGTACGGGGGGTCAGCCCCAGCATTTT
TRBV7-9,-,TRBJ1-1,once,CASSPDSLNTEAFF,TGTGCCAGCAGCCCCGACAGTCTTAACACTGAAGCTTTCTTT
TRBV11-3,TRBD2,TRBJ2-1,-,CASSPGGVYGSNEQFF,TGTGCCAGCAGCCCCGGGGGGGTTTACGGGAGCAATGAGCAGTTCTTC
TRBV4-1,-,TRBJ1-3,-,CASSQGWGQTAGNTIYF,TGCGCCAGCAGCCAAGGGTGGGGGCAGACGGCTGGAAACACCATATATTTT
TRBV29-1,TRBD1,TRBJ2-7,-,CSVASRTGGYEQYF,TGCAGCGTGGCTAGTAGGACAGGGGGCTACGAGCAGTACTTC